The clone carrying this T cell receptor (beta chain) was seen a few times. Its antigen remains unidentified. The V gene lost 1 base and the J gene lost 0 bases, with 9 bases spanning the gap. Germline CDR1 and CDR2: SGHRS and YFSETQ. The length of the CDR3 is 15 residues. Molecular barcoding with unique molecular identifiers was used for the TCRbeta library. TCRdb passed the PCR reads through MiXCR, listing each CDR3 protein once. The sample lists 780,000 or so distinct CDR3 sequences; around 17% were seen once. This specimen comes from a study of T-cell reconstitution after alpha-beta-depleted transplantation in children. General observations from the study: The origin of high day-60 TCRbeta diversity in some patients lay in surviving recipient T cells and thymic progenitors. Hyperexpanded clones declined; after one year, newly produced T cells mostly supplied diversity. Approximately two months post-transplant, alpha-beta T cells reportedly originated from several hundred expanded graft clones.

This receptor was taken from a male patient under 18 who had a stem cell transplant for acute lymphoblastic leukemia, so the T cells may come from the graft donor. The chain carries TRBV5-1 and TRBJ2-3, with a possible D match to TRBD1 (5 bases). The sequenced sample was PBMCs, mostly from graft donor cells, obtained 360 days after TCRalphabeta/CD19-depleted stem cell transplant. CDR3 sequence: CASSLFRQSTDTQYF. The CDR3 bases are TGCGCCAGCAGCTTGTTCCGACAGAGCACAGATACGCAGTATTTT.